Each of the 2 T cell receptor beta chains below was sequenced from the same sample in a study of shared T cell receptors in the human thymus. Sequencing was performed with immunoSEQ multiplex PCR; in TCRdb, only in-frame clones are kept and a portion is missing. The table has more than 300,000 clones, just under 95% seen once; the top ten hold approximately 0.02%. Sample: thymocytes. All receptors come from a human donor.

The CDR3 sequence: CASSQENSAYEQYF. The CDR3 DNA follows: TGTGCCAGCAGCCAAGAAAATAGCGCCTACGAGCAGTACTTC. The chain is built from TRBV4-2 and TRBJ2-7; D is possibly TRBD2 (5 bases). Germline CDR1 and CDR2: LGHNA and YNFKEQ. There are 14 residues in the CDR3. V lost 0 bases and J lost 2, with 8 bases in between.

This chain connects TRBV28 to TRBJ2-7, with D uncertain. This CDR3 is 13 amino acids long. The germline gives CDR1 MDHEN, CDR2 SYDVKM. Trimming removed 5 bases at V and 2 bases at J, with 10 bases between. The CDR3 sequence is CASSPSPTYEQYF. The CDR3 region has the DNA TGTGCCAGCAGTCCATCCCCGACCTACGAGCAGTACTTC.